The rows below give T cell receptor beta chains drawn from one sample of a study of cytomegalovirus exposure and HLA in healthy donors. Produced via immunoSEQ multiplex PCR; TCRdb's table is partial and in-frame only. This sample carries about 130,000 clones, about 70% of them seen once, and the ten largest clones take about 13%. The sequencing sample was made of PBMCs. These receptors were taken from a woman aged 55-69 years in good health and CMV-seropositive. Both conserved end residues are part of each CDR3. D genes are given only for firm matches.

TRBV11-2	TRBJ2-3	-	CASSPTGRQAPDTQYF
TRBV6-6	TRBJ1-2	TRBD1	CASSYDPGQNYGYTF
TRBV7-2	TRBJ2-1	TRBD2	CASSFWTSGSSEQFF
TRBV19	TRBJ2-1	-	CASSIGGSTEQFF
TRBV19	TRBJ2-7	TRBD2	CASSFTSGGYEQYF
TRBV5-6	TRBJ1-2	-	CASMGRGGDYGYTF
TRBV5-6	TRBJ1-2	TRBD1	CASSWDIQGARGYTF
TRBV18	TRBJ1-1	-	CASSDFGGVTEAFF
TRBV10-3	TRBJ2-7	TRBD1	CAISESTGTYEQYF
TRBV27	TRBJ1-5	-	CASSFRRGSNQPQHF
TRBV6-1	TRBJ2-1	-	CASSELRDYNEQFF
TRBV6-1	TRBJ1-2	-	CASSEALRGNYGYTF
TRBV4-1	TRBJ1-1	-	CASSQYLNTEAFF
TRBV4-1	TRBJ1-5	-	CASSQEADSNQPQHF
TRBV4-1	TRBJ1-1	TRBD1	CASSQTLTGGEMNTEAFF
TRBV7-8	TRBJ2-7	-	CASTSRASYEQYF
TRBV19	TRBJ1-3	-	CASTSLTRGSGNTIYF
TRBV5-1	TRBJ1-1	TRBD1	CASSPEGTGRLNTEAFF
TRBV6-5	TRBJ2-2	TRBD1	CASRGQGAFGELFF
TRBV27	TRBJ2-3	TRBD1	CASSPGTGYTDTQYF
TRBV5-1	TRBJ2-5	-	CASSPSPERDQETQYF
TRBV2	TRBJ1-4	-	CASSVGGREEKLFF
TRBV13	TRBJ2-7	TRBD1	CASSYTGDPRSYEQYF
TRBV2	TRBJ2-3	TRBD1	CASGRDSNQADTQYF
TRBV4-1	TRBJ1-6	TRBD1	CASSSDRGDSYNSPLHF
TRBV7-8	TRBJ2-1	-	CASSLGLYNEQFF
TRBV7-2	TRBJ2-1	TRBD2	CASSPASGQRREQFF
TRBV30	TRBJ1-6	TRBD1	CAWSALDRGDNSPLHF
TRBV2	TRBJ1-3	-	CAYPGRVGNTIYF
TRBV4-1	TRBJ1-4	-	CASSPRGAATNEKLFF
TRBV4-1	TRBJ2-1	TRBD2	CASSQGLAGGAVDNEQFF
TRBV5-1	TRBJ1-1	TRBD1	CASSDRGPNTEAFF
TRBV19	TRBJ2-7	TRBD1	CASSIGPGAGGFYEQYF
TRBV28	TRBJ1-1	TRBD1	CASRSGTGGRTEAFF
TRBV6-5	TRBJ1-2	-	CATSNGGNYGYTF
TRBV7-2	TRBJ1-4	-	CASSYGRGEKLFF
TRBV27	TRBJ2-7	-	CASSLINRDEQYF
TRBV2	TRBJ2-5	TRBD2	CASSERASGRTETQYF
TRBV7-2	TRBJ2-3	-	CASSPRAATDTQYF
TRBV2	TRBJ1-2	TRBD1	CASSPGQYYGYTF
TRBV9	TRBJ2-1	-	CASSVGRGSTYNEQFF
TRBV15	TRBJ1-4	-	CATSRDLAQGREKLFF
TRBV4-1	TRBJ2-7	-	CASSQVTIYEQYF
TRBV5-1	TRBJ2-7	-	CASSPHSGSSYEQYF
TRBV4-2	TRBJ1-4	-	CASSLGGKLFF
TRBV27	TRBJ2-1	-	CASTSYNEQFF
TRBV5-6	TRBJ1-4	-	CASSPGVAGEKLFF
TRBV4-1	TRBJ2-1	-	CASRVGPGVEEQFF
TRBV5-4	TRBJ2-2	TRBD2	CASSLGSGRALDGELFF
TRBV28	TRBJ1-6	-	CASMDTSSYNSPLHF
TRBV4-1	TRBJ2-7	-	CASTLEPQGSYEQYF
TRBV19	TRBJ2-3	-	CASRGYTDTQYF
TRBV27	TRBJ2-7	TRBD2	CASSPDMGGYEQYF